These 8 T cell receptor beta chains were sequenced from one sample in a study of blood T cell repertoires in COVID-19. Repertoires were generated with immunoSEQ multiplex PCR, while TCRdb's copy carries only in-frame clones and drops some. The table has 350,000 to 450,000 clones, 85% to 90% seen once. Sequencing was performed on PBMCs or T cells enriched from blood (not recorded which). These receptors all come from a young man who had recovered from COVID-19.

V usage is TRBV28 and J usage is TRBJ2-3; 14 bases are shared with TRBD2. The V and J ends lost 4 bases and 4 bases, in that order; junction bases with no gene match: 10. The germline V gene encodes CDR1 MDHEN and CDR2 SYDVKM. The CDR3 sequence is 18 residues long. This CDR3 is CASSSHGTSGSLADTQYF. The CDR3 region has the DNA TGTGCCAGCAGTTCCCATGGGACTAGCGGGAGTTTGGCAGATACGCAGTATTTT.

The chain employs TRBV18 and TRBJ2-7, with D tentatively TRBD1 (6 bases). Trimming left V 3 bases short and J 3 bases short, with 9 bases between. The germline V gene encodes CDR1 KGHSH and CDR2 LQKENI. The CDR3 runs 13 residues. CDR3 DNA: TGTGCCAGCTCACCCAGGGGTAGCTACGAGCAGTACTTC. Translating gives CASSPRGSYEQYF.

About this clone: This clone may be a read error of a much larger clone one base away. This CDR3 is also generated by other DNA sequences in the sample. This sequence joins TRBV12-3 or TRBV12-4 and TRBJ1-2, with 7 bases aligning to TRBD1. Trimming at V came to 6 bases and at J to 2 bases, leaving 3 bases not matched to a gene. The CDR3 is made up of 13 amino acids. The CDR3 is CASSQTGNYGYTF. The CDR3 DNA reads TGTGCCAGCAGCCAGACAGGGAACTATGGCTACACCTTC.

The rearrangement links TRBV18 to TRBJ1-1; tentative D call: TRBD1 (5 bases). The CDR3 runs 13 residues. Trimming cost V 5 bases and J 1 base, with 8 bases left between them. Germline V CDR1 and CDR2: KGHSH, LQKENI. The CDR3 loop is CASSGGENTEAFF. The DNA for the CDR3 is TGTGCCAGCTCAGGAGGGGAGAACACTGAAGCTTTCTTT.

J is TRBJ2-4 and V is TRBV20-1; TRBD2 matches 14 bases. The CDR3 contains 16 residues. The trim removed 3 bases at V and 8 bases at J, leaving 9 bases unmatched. The germline V gene has CDR1 DFQATT and CDR2 SNEGSKA (reference sequence). CDR3 DNA: TGCAGTGCTAGTCAAAGACTAGCGGGAGGGATGGACATTCAGTACTTC. Protein: CSASQRLAGGMDIQYF.

V usage is TRBV19 and J usage is TRBJ2-2, with TRBD2 identical over 10 bases. V lost 0 bases and J lost 4; bases outside the gene matches: 5. Germline V lookup: CDR1 LNHDA, CDR2 SQIVND (reference sequence). CDR3 length equals 17 residues. The CDR3 sequence: CASSIELAGGFTGELFF. The CDR3 DNA sequence: TGTGCCAGTAGTATAGAGTTAGCGGGGGGATTCACCGGGGAGCTGTTTTTT.

The rearrangement joins TRBV30 to TRBJ2-1, with a weak D call TRBD2 (6 bases). Trimming cost V 2 bases and J 2 bases, with 13 bases left between them. The CDR3 length is 15 residues. Germline V gene data show CDR1 as GTSNPN and CDR2 as SVGIG (reference sequence). CDR3 region: CAWSFPSAAYNEQFF. Here the CDR3 DNA reads TGTGCCTGGAGTTTCCCTAGCGCAGCCTACAATGAGCAGTTCTTC.

The chain employs TRBV7-8 and TRBJ1-4; D is ambiguous. Trimming took 5 bases from V and 0 from J, leaving 7 bases between them. This CDR3 contains 14 residues. Germline assignment: CDR1 SGHVS and CDR2 FQNEAQ. CDR3 in DNA: TGTGCCAGCAGCCCTCCTTCAACTAATGAAAAACTGTTTTTT. This translates into CASSPPSTNEKLFF.